The 16 T cell receptor beta chains presented below share a single source sample, sequenced in a study of glioma-infiltrating T cells after dendritic cell vaccination (TCRdb year 2016). The time point label, read with the paper, signifies: after dendritic cell vaccination, including at tumor progression/relapse. Library creation used the immunoSEQ multiplex PCR assay. TCRdb obtained this table from immuneACCESS and retained in-frame rearrangements with V and J assigned. These tables miss some clones; where compared with another copy, unresolved V genes account for less than half of the shortfall, and the remainder is unexplained. A total of 65,000 or so clones appear in this sample, roughly 86% of them only once. The biggest ten clones account for around 10% of the sample. Here the sequenced sample was blood, taken after dendritic cell vaccination. The receptors come from a human donor with glioblastoma.

The chain has TRBV21-1 and TRBJ2-5; the table's D call TRBD2 went unverified against the DNA. TRBV21-1 is a recognized pseudogene. This CDR3 contains 15 residues. CDR3 protein: CASSTRDGGWETQYF. The CDR3 nucleotides are TGTGCCAGCAGCACGCGGGACGGAGGTTGGGAGACCCAGTACTTC.

The rearrangement uses TRBV5-4 and TRBJ2-3; TRBD2 might be the D (5 bases). Germline CDR1 and CDR2: SGHNT and YYREEE (reference sequence). The germline V and J ends were trimmed by 0 bases and 6 bases, with 14 bases remaining between them. The CDR3 has 15 residues. The CDR3, as DNA: TGTGCCAGCAGCTTGGGAGCCGGACTGGTTGATACGCAGTATTTT. Protein sequence: CASSLGAGLVDTQYF.

The V call is TRBV7-9, the J call TRBJ2-1; 10 nucleotides agree with TRBD1. Trimming at V came to 4 bases and at J to 9 bases, leaving 9 bases not matched to a gene. The CDR3 is made up of 15 amino acids. Germline V gives CDR1 SEHNR, CDR2 FQNEAQ (reference sequence). The CDR3 is CASSYRDRGRFEQFF. The CDR3 bases are TGTGCCAGCAGCTACCGGGACAGGGGCCGCTTTGAGCAGTTCTTC. Full variable domain (rest looked up from reference TRBV7-9 and TRBJ2-1): DTGVSQNPRHKITKRGQNVTFRCDPISEHNRLYWYRQTLGQGPEFLTYFQNEAQLEKSRLLSDRFSAERPKGSFSTLEIQRTEQGDSAMYLCASSYRDRGRFEQFFGPGTRLTVL.

The chain recombines TRBV6-5 with TRBJ2-7; D is possibly TRBD2 (5 bases). The CDR3 loop spans 14 amino acids. Germline V gives CDR1 MNHEY, CDR2 SVGAGI. V lost 6 bases and J 6 bases, leaving 18 bases between the germline ends. This chain's CDR3 is CASSAGKEWSEQYF. The CDR3 nucleotides read TGTGCCAGCAGCGCCGGGAAGGAATGGTCCGAGCAGTACTTC.

This chain joins TRBV7-9 and TRBJ2-2, with 13 bases lining up with TRBD2. After removal of 3 bases from V and 1 base from J, the junction contained 2 bases not matched to a gene. The CDR3 is 17 amino acids. Germline CDR1 reads SEHNR; CDR2 reads FQNEAQ (reference sequence). CDR3 residues: CASSLGTSGKNTGELFF. The CDR3 region has the DNA TGTGCCAGCAGCTTGGGGACTAGCGGGAAGAACACCGGGGAGCTGTTTTTT.

The rearrangement uses TRBV7-2 and TRBJ2-7, with 8 bases fitting TRBD1. With V trimmed by 4 bases and J by 4 bases, 6 bases remained unmatched. The CDR3 has 14 amino acids. Germline V lookup: CDR1 SGHTA, CDR2 FQGNSA. The CDR3 sequence is CASSSSGGEYEQYF. The CDR3 bases are TGTGCCAGCAGCTCCTCAGGGGGCGAGTACGAGCAGTACTTC.

This chain joins TRBV7-2 and TRBJ1-3; D is unclear. The ends were cut back, 0 bases at V and 4 bases at J, with 10 bases in the middle. Germline V gene data show CDR1 as SGHTA and CDR2 as FQGNSA. The CDR3 length is 15 residues. CDR3 coding DNA: TGTGCCAGCAGCTTAGCGCGTGATAGAGGAAACACCATATATTTT. Translation: CASSLARDRGNTIYF. Filled out from reference TRBV7-2 and TRBJ1-3, the complete variable domain reads GAGVSQSPSNKVTEKGKDVELRCDPISGHTALYWYRQSLGQGLEFLIYFQGNSAPDKSGLPSDRFSAERTGGSVSTLTIQRTQQEDSAVYLCASSLARDRGNTIYFGEGSWLTVV.

V is TRBV15 and J is TRBJ1-1; tentatively, D is TRBD1 (5 bases). CDR1 and CDR2 (germline): LNHNV, YYDKDF (reference sequence). The CDR3 is 15 amino acids. The V end was cut by 7 bases, the J end by 4 bases, with 19 bases between. The CDR3 bases are TGTGCCACCATAAATGGGGCCCCTGGGGTCACTGAAGCTTTCTTT. Residues: CATINGAPGVTEAFF.

J is TRBJ2-1 and V is TRBV7-8; 11 bases map to TRBD2. Trimming removed 7 bases from V and 10 bases from J; junction bases left unmatched: 6. The germline CDR1 and CDR2 sequences are SGHVS and FQNEAQ. This CDR3 spans 13 amino acids. Here the CDR3 reads CASILSGGAEQFF. CDR3 coding DNA: TGTGCCAGCATCCTTAGCGGGGGGGCGGAGCAGTTCTTC.

This clone was seen only a few times. The chain carries TRBV7-9 and TRBJ2-7; 12 bases are a match to TRBD2. The CDR3 spans 16 residues. Germline V CDR1 and CDR2: SEHNR, FQNEAQ (reference sequence). The V and J ends lost 1 base and 6 bases, in that order; junction bases with no gene match: 7. The CDR3 region has the DNA TGTGCCAGCAGCTTAGGGGCTAGCGGGAGGGCCGGCGAGCAGTACTTC. Its protein product is CASSLGASGRAGEQYF.

This clone showed up just once. The CDR3 nucleotides are TGCAGCGCGGCAGGGGGGAAGGCTGAAGCTTTCTTT. This codes for CSAAGGKAEAFF. The chain is built from TRBV29-1 and TRBJ1-1; the match to TRBD1 covers 7 bases. The CDR3 is 12 amino acids. Germline V gives CDR1 SQVTM, CDR2 ANQGSEA. Trimming took 7 bases from V and 6 from J; bases not matched to a gene: 8.

This clone was detected a few times. The V gene is TRBV10-3, the J gene TRBJ2-3, with 10 bases aligning to TRBD1. Germline V gene sequence: CDR1 ENHRY, CDR2 SYGVKD. This CDR3 is 15 amino acids long. The V and J ends lost 2 bases and 3 bases, in that order; junction bases with no gene match: 2. CDR3 in amino acids: CAISEGTGETDTQYF. DNA of the CDR3: TGTGCCATCAGTGAGGGGACAGGGGAAACAGATACGCAGTATTTT.

The CDR3 sequence: CATRGVSGNTIYF. CDR3 sequence (DNA): TGTGCCACCCGAGGAGTTTCTGGAAACACCATATATTTT. The chain is built from TRBV19 and TRBJ1-3; no clear D. Per germline, CDR1 LNHDA and CDR2 SQIVND (reference sequence). Trimming cost V 10 bases and J 1 base, with 11 bases left between them. The CDR3 contains 13 residues.

V and J are TRBV30 and TRBJ1-3; 9 bases line up with TRBD1. CDR3 size: 16 residues. Germline values: CDR1 GTSNPN, CDR2 SVGIG (reference sequence). V trimming: 3 bases; J trimming: 4 bases; junction bases outside the gene matches: 10. DNA for the CDR3: TGTGCCTGGAGCGCGAGTAGGACAGGGGTCGGAAACACCATATATTTT. Translating it yields CAWSASRTGVGNTIYF.

A remark on this clone: Lacking the conserved final phenylalanine or tryptophan, this CDR3 likely reflects a read error. The limits of the CDR3 on the DNA are not certain, so only TCRdb's listed CDR3 is given. The chain has TRBV2 and TRBJ1-3; TRBD1 is taken as the D call from the table, unchecked against the DNA. The CDR3 comprises 12 residues, both ends counted. CDR1 is SNHLY, CDR2 FYNNEI, per germline. The CDR3 sequence: CASRAGTGPFVG.

J is TRBJ1-5 and V is TRBV5-6; 7 nucleotides line up with TRBD1. Germline V CDR1 and CDR2: SGHDT, YYEEEE. Germline trimming cut 4 bases from V and 1 base from J; bases unmatched to any gene: 8. There are 16 residues in the CDR3. The CDR3 spells CASSTTGAGSNQPQHF. CDR3 coding DNA: TGTGCCAGCAGCACAACAGGGGCCGGGAGCAATCAGCCCCAGCATTTT.